This is a list of T cell receptor beta chains from one sample in a study of T cell responses to AZD1222 COVID-19 vaccine. Produced via immunoSEQ multiplex PCR; TCRdb's table is partial and in-frame only. The sample includes about 100,000 clones, roughly nine tenths seen only once; the top ten take 1% to 1.5%. The sample here was peripheral blood, taken on day 0 of AZD1222 vaccination. Receptor source: an adult in good health. Both conserved end residues are part of each CDR3. A D gene is named only where the DNA matches it firmly. Clone size is stated in some rows and not others, as once, few, many or a class when expanded.

clone_size,v_call,j_call,d_call,cdr3_nt,cdr3_aa
.,TRBV5-4,TRBJ2-5,TRBD1,TGTGCCAGCAGCCCCCAGACAGGGGGAGAGACCCAGTACTTC,CASSPQTGGETQYF
.,TRBV27,TRBJ2-2,.,TGTGCCAGCAGTCCCGGGAACACCGGGGAGCTGTTTTTT,CASSPGNTGELFF
.,TRBV19,TRBJ1-2,TRBD1,TGTGCCAGTAGTGAATACAGGGGAGAGGGGTATGGCTACACCTTC,CASSEYRGEGYGYTF
once,TRBV19,TRBJ1-3,.,TGTGCCAGCCGTCCTTCGGCAGGAAACACCATATATTTT,CASRPSAGNTIYF
.,TRBV21-1,TRBJ1-4,.,TGTGCCAGCAACGTCACGAAAGGGGGCGAGGCCTGGGAAAAACTGTTTTTT,CASNVTKGGEAWEKLFF
.,TRBV9,TRBJ2-5,TRBD1,TGTGCCAGCAGCCCCTTCGGGACAGGGGGCAGAGAGACCCAGTACTTC,CASSPFGTGGRETQYF
.,TRBV7-2,TRBJ2-1,TRBD1,TGTGCCAGCAGCACCGCCGGACAGGGTGAGCAGTTCTTC,CASSTAGQGEQFF
once,TRBV19,TRBJ1-3,.,TGTGCCAGTAGTGAGCAGGGCAGAAACACCATATATTTT,CASSEQGRNTIYF
.,TRBV5-1,TRBJ1-1,TRBD1,TGCGCCAGCAGCTTGGCGGAGGGGGCCGGCACTGAAGCTTTCTTT,CASSLAEGAGTEAFF
once,TRBV6-5,TRBJ1-2,.,TGTGCCACCCAGAGGGCAGCTAACTATGGCTACACCTTC,CATQRAANYGYTF
.,TRBV15,TRBJ1-5,TRBD1,TGTGCCACCAGCGAACAGGGGGCAGGTCAGCCCCAGCATTTT,CATSEQGAGQPQHF
.,TRBV19,TRBJ2-1,TRBD1,TGTGCCAGTAGTACGGGACAGCTACTCCTCAATGAGCAGTTCTTC,CASSTGQLLLNEQFF
.,TRBV29-1,TRBJ2-2,.,TGCAGCGTTGTCGGGGACCGCGCGAACACCGGGGAGCTGTTTTTT,CSVVGDRANTGELFF
.,TRBV11-1,TRBJ1-1,TRBD1,TGTGCCAGCAGCCCAGACAGGGGAACTGAAGCTTTCTTT,CASSPDRGTEAFF
.,TRBV28,TRBJ1-4,.,TGTGCCAGCAGTCGCCAGGGTTCGGGGGAAAAACTGTTTTTT,CASSRQGSGEKLFF
.,TRBV7-9,TRBJ2-1,TRBD2,TGTGCCAGCAGCTTACGTTACACCCAGACTAGCGAACTATACAATGAGCAGTTCTTC,CASSLRYTQTSELYNEQFF
.,TRBV18,TRBJ1-1,.,TGTGCCAGCTCACCGGGATTCGGGGGAACTGAAGCTTTCTTT,CASSPGFGGTEAFF
.,TRBV16,TRBJ2-5,TRBD1,TGTGCCAGCAGCCAACCGGGGAACAGGGGCCAAGGAACCCAGTACTTC,CASSQPGNRGQGTQYF
.,TRBV2,TRBJ2-2,.,TGTGCCAGCAAGTTGCGGACCGGGGAGCTGTTTTTT,CASKLRTGELFF
.,TRBV11-3,TRBJ2-6,.,TGTGCCAGCAGCTTATACAGGTCTGGGGCCAACGTCCTGACTTTC,CASSLYRSGANVLTF
.,TRBV24-1,TRBJ2-4,.,TGTGCCACCAGCGAAGGCGGCACAAACATTCAGTACTTC,CATSEGGTNIQYF
.,TRBV4-3,TRBJ2-2,TRBD1,TGCGCCAGCAGCCAAGACGGGACAGGGAAGCTGTTTTTT,CASSQDGTGKLFF
.,TRBV27,TRBJ1-5,.,TGTGCCAGCAAAGACCTACAGGGAATTCAGCCCCAGCATTTT,CASKDLQGIQPQHF
.,TRBV29-1,TRBJ1-4,.,TGCAGCGTTGGGGAGGAAAAACTGTTTTTT,CSVGEEKLFF
.,TRBV19,TRBJ1-2,.,TGTGCCAGTAGTATGGGCAGAAGTTATGGCTACACCTTC,CASSMGRSYGYTF
.,TRBV11-3,TRBJ2-1,TRBD1,TGTGCCAGCAGCTTAGATGTGACAGGGTTCGATGAGCAGTTCTTC,CASSLDVTGFDEQFF
.,TRBV27,TRBJ1-5,.,TGTGCCAGCAGTGACGGGACACCGTTTCGGCCCCAGCATTTT,CASSDGTPFRPQHF
.,TRBV19,TRBJ2-2,.,TGTGCCAGTAGTCTTCGGGGCGGGGCCACCGGGGAGCTGTTTTTT,CASSLRGGATGELFF
.,TRBV19,TRBJ1-3,.,TGTGCCAGTAGTAATAGACGGCCCTCTGGAAACACCATATATTTT,CASSNRRPSGNTIYF
.,TRBV7-2,TRBJ1-1,.,TGTGCCAGCAGCCCGGACAGTAACACTGAAGCTTTCTTT,CASSPDSNTEAFF
.,TRBV6-5,TRBJ1-2,TRBD1,TGTGCCAGCAGTTACTCACAGGGGGAGAATGGCTACACCTTC,CASSYSQGENGYTF
once,TRBV25-1,TRBJ2-3,TRBD2,TGTGCCAGCAGTGGCGGGAGGGATACGCAGTATTTT,CASSGGRDTQYF
.,TRBV9,TRBJ2-5,.,TGTGCCAGCAGCGTAGGGTCCTGGGAGACCCAGTACTTC,CASSVGSWETQYF